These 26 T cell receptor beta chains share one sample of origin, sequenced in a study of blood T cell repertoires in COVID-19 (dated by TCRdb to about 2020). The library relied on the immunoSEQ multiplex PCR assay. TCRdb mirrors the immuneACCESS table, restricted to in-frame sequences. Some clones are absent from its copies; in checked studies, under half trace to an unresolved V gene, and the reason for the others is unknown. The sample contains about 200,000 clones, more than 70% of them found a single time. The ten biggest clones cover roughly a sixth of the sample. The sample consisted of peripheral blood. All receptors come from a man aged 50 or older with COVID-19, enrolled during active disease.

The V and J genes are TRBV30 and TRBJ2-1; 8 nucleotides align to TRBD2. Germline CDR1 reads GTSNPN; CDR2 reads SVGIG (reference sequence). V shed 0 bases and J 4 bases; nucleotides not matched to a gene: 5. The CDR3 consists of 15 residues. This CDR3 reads CAWSVRGGPYNEQFF. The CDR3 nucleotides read TGTGCCTGGAGTGTACGGGGGGGGCCGTACAATGAGCAGTTCTTC. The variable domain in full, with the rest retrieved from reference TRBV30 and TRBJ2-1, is SQTIHQWPATLVQPVGSPLSLECTVEGTSNPNLYWYRQAAGRGLQLLFYSVGIGQISSEVPQNLSASRPQDRQFILSSKKLLLSDSGFYLCAWSVRGGPYNEQFFGPGTRLTVL.

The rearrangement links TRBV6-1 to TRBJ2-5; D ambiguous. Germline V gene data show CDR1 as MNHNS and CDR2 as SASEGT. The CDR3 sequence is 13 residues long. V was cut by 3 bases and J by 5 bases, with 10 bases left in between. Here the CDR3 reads CASSEYSHETQYF. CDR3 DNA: TGTGCCAGCAGTGAGTACAGCCATGAGACCCAGTACTTC.

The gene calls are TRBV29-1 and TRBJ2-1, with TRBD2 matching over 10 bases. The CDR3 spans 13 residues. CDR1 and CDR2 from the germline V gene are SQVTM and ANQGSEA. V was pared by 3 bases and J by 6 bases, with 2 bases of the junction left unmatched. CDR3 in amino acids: CSVEGLASNEQFF. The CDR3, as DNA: TGCAGCGTTGAGGGACTAGCGAGCAATGAGCAGTTCTTC.

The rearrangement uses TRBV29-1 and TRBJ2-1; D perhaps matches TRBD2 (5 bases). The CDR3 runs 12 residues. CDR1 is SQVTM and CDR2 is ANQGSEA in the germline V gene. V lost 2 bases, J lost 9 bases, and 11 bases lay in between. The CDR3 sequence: CSVEPPGSEQFF. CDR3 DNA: TGCAGCGTTGAACCCCCGGGGTCTGAGCAGTTCTTC.

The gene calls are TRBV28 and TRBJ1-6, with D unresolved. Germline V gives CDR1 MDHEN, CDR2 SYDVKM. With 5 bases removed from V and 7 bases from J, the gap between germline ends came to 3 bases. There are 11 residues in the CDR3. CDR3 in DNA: TGTGCCAGCAGTGTAAATTCACCCCTCCACTTT. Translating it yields CASSVNSPLHF.

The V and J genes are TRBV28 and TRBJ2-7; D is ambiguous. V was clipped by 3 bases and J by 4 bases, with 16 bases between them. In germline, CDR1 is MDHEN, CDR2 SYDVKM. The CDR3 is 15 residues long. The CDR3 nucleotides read TGTGCCAGCAGTTTCCCACAAATTTTAGCATACGAGCAGTACTTC. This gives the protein CASSFPQILAYEQYF.

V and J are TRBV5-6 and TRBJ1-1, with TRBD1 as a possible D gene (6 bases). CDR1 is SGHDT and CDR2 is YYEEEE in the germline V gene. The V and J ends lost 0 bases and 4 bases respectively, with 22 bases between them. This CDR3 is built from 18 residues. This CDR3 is CASSLVAAGVSKVTEAFF. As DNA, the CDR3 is TGTGCCAGCAGCTTGGTGGCTGCAGGGGTCTCAAAAGTCACTGAAGCTTTCTTT.

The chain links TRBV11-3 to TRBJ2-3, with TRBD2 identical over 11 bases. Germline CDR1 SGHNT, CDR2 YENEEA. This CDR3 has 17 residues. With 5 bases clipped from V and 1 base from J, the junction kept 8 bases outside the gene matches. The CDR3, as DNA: TGTGCCAGCAGCCGGGGGGAGACTAGCGGGGGCACAGATACGCAGTATTTT. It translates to CASSRGETSGGTDTQYF.

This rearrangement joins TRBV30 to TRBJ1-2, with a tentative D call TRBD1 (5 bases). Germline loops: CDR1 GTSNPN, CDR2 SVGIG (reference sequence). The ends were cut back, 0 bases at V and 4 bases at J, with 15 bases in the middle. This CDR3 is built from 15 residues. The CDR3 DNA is TGTGCCTGGAGTGTAGCAGGGATTAAATCCTATGGCTACACCTTC. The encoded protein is CAWSVAGIKSYGYTF.

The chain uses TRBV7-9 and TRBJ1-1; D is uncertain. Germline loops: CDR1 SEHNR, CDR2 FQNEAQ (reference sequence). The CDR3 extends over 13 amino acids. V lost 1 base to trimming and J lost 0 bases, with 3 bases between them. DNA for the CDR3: TGTGCCAGCAGCTTAGTCATGAACACTGAAGCTTTCTTT. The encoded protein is CASSLVMNTEAFF.

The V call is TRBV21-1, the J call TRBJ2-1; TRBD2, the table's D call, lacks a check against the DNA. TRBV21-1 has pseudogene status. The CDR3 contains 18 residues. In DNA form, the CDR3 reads TGTGCCAGCAGTTTAGGGAGGACTAGCGGGAGGGTGGGCAATGAGCAGTTCTTC. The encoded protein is CASSLGRTSGRVGNEQFF.

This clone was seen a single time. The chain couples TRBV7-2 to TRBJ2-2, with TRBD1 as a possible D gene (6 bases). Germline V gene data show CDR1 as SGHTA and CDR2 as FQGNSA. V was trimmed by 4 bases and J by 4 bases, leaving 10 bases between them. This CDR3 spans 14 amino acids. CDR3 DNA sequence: TGTGCCAGCAGCTCGCAGACAGGCACCGGGGAGCTGTTTTTT. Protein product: CASSSQTGTGELFF.

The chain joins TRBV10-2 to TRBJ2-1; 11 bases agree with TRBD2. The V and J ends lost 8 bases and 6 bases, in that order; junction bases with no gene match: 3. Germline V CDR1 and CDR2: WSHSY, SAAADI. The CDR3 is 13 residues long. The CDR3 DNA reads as TGCGCCAGCTGGACTAGCGGGCGCAATGAGCAGTTCTTC. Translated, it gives CASWTSGRNEQFF.

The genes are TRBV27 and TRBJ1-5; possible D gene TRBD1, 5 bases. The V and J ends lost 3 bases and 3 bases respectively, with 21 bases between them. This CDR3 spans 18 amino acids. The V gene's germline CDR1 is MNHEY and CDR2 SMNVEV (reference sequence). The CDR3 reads CASSFSVLSGEPNQPQHF. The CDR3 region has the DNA TGTGCCAGCAGTTTTTCCGTCCTTTCGGGGGAGCCCAATCAGCCCCAGCATTTT.

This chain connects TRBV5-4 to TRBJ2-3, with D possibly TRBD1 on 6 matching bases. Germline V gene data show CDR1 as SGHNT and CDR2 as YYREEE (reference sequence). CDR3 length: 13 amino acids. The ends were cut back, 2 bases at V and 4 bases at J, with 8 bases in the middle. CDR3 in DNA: TGTGCCAGCAGCTTACAGGGCGCAGATACGCAGTATTTT. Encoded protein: CASSLQGADTQYF.

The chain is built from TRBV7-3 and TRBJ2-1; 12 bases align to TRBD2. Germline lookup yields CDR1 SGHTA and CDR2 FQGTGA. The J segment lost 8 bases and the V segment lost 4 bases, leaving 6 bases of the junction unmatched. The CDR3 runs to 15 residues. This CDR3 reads CASSSTSGSWDEQFF. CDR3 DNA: TGTGCCAGCAGCTCGACTAGCGGGAGTTGGGATGAGCAGTTCTTC.

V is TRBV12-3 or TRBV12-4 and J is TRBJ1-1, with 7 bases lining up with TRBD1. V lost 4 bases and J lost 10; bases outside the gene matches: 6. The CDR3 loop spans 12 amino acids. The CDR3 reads CASSSTGAAAFF. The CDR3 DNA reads TGTGCCAGCAGTTCTACAGGGGCGGCAGCTTTCTTT.

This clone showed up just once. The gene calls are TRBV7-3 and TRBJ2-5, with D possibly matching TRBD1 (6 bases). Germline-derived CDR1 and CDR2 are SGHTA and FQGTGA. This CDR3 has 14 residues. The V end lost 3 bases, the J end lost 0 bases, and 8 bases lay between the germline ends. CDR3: CASSFQGNQETQYF. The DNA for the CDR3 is TGTGCCAGCAGCTTCCAGGGGAACCAAGAGACCCAGTACTTC.

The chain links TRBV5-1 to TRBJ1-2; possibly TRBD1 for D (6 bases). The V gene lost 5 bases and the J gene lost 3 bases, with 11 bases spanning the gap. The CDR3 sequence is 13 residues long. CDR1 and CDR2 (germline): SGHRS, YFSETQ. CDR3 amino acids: CASSGQGHYGYTF. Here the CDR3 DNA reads TGCGCCAGCAGTGGTCAGGGGCACTATGGCTACACCTTC.

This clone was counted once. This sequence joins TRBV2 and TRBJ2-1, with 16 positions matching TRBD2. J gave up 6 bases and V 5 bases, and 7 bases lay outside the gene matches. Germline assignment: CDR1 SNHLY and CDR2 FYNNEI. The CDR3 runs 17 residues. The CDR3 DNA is TGTGCCAGCAGTAAAGGGACTAGCGGGAGGGCGGGCAATGAGCAGTTCTTC. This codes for CASSKGTSGRAGNEQFF.

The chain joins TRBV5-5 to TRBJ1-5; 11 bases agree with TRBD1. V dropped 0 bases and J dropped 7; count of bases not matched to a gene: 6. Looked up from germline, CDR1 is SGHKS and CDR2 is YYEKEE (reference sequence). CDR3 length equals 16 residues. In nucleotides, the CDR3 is TGTGCCAGCAGCTTGGCCGGGACAGGGGGTGGCCAGCCCCAGCATTTT. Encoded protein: CASSLAGTGGGQPQHF.

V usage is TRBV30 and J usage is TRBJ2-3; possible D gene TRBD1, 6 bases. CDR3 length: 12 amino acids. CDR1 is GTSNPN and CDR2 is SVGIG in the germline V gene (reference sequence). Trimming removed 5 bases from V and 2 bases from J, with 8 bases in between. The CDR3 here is CAWRDNTDTQYF. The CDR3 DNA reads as TGTGCCTGGCGGGACAACACAGATACGCAGTATTTT.

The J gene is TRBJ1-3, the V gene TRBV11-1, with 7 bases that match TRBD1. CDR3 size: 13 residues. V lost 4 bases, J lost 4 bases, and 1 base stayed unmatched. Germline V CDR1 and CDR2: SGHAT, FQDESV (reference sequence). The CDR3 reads CASSSGQGNTIYF. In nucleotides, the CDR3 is TGTGCCAGCAGCTCGGGACAGGGAAACACCATATATTTT.

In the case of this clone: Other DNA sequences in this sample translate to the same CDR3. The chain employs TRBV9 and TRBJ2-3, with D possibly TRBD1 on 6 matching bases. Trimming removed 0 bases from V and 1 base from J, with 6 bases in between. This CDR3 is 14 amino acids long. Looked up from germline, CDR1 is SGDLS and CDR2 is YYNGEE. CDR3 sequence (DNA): TGTGCCAGCAGCGTAGGGACAGGCACAGATACGCAGTATTTT. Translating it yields CASSVGTGTDTQYF.

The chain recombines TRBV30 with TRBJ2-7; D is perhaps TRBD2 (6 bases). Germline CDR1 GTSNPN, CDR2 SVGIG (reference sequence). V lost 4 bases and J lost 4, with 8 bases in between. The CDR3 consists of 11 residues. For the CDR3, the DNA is TGTGCCTGGAACCGGGGGTACGAGCAGTACTTC. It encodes CAWNRGYEQYF. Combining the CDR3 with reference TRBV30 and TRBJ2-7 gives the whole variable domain SQTIHQWPATLVQPVGSPLSLECTVEGTSNPNLYWYRQAAGRGLQLLFYSVGIGQISSEVPQNLSASRPQDRQFILSSKKLLLSDSGFYLCAWNRGYEQYFGPGTRLTVT.

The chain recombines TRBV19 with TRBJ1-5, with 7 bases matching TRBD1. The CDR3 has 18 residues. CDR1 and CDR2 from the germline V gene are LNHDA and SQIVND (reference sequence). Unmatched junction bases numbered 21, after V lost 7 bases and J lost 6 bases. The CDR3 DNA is TGTGCCAGTACGGTTTCTGCCCCGTTGACAGGGAGCGGTCAGCCCCAGCATTTT. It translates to CASTVSAPLTGSGQPQHF.